This note documents a single T cell receptor (beta chain) sequence. The data are from a study of technical replicates of blood from several donors. Profiling relied on immunoSEQ multiplex PCR, and the TCRdb table lists in-frame clones only, not all of them. The sample records about 81,000 clones, more than 80% being singletons. The specimen sequenced was PBMCs. This TCR came from a human donor in good health. Some clones in this sample may be carry-over from other donors' samples.

The CDR3 spells CASSKAVGPLNEQFF. The CDR3, as DNA: TGTGCCAGCAGCAAAGCCGTTGGGCCGCTCAATGAGCAGTTCTTC. This chain joins TRBV7-6 and TRBJ2-1, with D unclear. The length of the CDR3 is 15 residues. Deletions cut 5 bases from V and 6 bases from J, with 17 bases between. Per germline, CDR1 SGHVS and CDR2 FNYEAQ.